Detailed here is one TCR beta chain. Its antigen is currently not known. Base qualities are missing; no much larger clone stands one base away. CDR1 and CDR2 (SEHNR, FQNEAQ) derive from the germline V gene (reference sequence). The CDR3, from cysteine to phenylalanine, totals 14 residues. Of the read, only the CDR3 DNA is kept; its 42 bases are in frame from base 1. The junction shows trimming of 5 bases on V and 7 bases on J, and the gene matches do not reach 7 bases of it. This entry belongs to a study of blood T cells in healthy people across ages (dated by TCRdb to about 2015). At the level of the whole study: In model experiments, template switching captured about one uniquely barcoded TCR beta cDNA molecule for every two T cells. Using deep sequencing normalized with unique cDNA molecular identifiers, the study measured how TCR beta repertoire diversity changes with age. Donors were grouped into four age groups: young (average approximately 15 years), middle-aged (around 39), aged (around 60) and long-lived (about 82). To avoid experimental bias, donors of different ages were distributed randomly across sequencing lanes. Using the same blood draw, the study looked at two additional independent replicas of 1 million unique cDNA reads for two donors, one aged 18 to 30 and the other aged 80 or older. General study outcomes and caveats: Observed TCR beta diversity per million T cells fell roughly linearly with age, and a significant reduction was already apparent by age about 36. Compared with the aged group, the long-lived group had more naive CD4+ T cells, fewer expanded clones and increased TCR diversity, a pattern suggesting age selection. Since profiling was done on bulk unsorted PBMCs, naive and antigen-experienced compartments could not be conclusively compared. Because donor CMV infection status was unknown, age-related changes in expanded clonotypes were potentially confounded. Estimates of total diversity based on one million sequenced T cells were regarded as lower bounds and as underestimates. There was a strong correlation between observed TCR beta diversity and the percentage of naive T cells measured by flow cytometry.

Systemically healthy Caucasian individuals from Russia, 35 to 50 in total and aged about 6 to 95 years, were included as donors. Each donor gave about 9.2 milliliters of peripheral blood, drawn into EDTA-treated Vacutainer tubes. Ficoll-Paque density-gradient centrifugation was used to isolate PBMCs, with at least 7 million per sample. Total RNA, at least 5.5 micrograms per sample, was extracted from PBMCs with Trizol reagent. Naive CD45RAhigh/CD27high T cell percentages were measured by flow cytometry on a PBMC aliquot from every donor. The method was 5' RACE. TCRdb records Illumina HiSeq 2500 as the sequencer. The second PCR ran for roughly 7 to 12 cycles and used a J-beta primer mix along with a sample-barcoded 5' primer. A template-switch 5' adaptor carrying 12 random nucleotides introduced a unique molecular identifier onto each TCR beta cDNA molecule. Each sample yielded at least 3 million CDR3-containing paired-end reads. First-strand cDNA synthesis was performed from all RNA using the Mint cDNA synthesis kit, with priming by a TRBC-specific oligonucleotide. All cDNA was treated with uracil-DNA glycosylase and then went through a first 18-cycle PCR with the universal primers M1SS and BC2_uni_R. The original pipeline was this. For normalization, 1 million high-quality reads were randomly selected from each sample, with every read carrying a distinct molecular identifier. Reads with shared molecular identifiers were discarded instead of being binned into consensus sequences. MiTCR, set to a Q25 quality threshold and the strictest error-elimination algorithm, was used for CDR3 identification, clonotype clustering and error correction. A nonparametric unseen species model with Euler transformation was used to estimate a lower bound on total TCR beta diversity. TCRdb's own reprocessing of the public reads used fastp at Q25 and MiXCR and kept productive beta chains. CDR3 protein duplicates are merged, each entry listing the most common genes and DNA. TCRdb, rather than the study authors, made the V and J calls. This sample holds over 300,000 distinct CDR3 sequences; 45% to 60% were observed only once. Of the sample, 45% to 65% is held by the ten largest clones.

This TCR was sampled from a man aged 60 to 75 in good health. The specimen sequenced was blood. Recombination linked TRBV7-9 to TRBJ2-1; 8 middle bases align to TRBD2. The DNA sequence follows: TGTGCCAGCAGCCGAGCGGGAGTGGGGAATGAGCAGTTCTTC. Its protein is CASSRAGVGNEQFF.